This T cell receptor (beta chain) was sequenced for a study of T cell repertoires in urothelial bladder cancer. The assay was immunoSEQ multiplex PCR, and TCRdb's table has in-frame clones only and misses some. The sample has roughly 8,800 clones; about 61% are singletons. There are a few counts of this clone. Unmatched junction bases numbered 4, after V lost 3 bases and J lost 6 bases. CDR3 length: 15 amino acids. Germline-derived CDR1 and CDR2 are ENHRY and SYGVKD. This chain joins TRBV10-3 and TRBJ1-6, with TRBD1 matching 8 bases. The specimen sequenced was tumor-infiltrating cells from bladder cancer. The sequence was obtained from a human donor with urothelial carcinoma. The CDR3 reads CAISDQGAGNSPLHF. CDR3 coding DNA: TGTGCCATCAGTGACCAGGGGGCGGGTAATTCACCCCTCCACTTT.